Sequencing of this T cell receptor beta chain was carried out in a study of T-cell memory formation after mild COVID-19. Overall study: There were largely donor-specific TCR clusters. Study-level points and caveats: Contracting CD4+ clones sat mainly in CM and EM; CD8+ in EMRA.

Constant-segment primers served in 5'RACE that generated TCR alpha and TCR beta cDNA libraries bearing sample barcodes and UMIs. TCRdb called the 5' RACE reads again in MiXCR, with one record for every CDR3 protein. Of 150,000 or so distinct CDR3 sequences in the sample, roughly 12% were seen once. As for this clonotype: Antigen specificity is unknown.

Sequenced material: PBMCs or a T cell subset sorted from them (not recorded which). The clonotype comes from a young man who had mild COVID-19 (a few samples of this study predate the infection). Cell type and time point are not known.

CDR3 nucleotide sequence: TGCGCCAGCAGCTTGGCAGGGGACAACTACAATGAGCAGTTCTTC. It translates to CASSLAGDNYNEQFF. The chain recombines TRBV5-1 with TRBJ2-1, with D perhaps TRBD1 (6 bases). Germline CDR1 is SGHRS and CDR2 is YFSETQ. Trimming cost V 0 bases and J 3 bases, with 10 bases left between them. CDR3 length: 15 amino acids.